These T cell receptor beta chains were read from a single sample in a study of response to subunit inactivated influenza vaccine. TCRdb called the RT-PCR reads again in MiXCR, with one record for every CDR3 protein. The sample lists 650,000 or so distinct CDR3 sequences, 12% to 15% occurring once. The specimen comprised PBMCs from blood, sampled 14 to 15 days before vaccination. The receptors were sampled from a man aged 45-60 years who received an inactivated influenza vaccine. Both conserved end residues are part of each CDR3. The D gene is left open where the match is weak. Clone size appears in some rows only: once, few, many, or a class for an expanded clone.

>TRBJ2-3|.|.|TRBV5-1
TGCGCCAGTGCCGAGGAACGGGGGTCCACAGATACGCAGTATTTT
CASAEERGSTDTQYF
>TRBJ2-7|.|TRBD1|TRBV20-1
TGCAGTGCTAGCCCCGGGACAGGGAATTACGAGCAGTACTTC
CSASPGTGNYEQYF
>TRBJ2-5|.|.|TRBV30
TGTGCCTGGAGTGATCCCAAGACCCAGTACTTC
CAWSDPKTQYF
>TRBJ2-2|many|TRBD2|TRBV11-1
TGTGCCAGCAGCAACTCGGGACTAGCGGGAGTTGCGACCGGGGAGCTGTTTTTT
CASSNSGLAGVATGELFF
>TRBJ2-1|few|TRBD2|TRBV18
TGTGCCAGCTCACGACCCGGGACTAGCGAGTACAATGAGCAGTTCTTC
CASSRPGTSEYNEQFF
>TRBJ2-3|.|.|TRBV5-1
TGCGCCAGCAGCTCAGGTCATGGGGGAAGCACAGATACGCAGTATTTT
CASSSGHGGSTDTQYF
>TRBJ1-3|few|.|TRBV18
TGTGCCAGCTCACCAGGGACCGGGCCTTTTGGAAACACCATATATTTT
CASSPGTGPFGNTIYF
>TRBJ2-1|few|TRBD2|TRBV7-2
TGTGCCAGCAGCCAGCGGGAGGTCTACAATGAGCAGTTCTTC
CASSQREVYNEQFF
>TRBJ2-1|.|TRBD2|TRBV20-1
TGCAGTGCTAGTAGTCCGGGACTAGCGGGAGAACGCAATGAGCAGTTCTTC
CSASSPGLAGERNEQFF
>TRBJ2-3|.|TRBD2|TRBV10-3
TGTGCCATCAGTGAGGGGAGCGGGGTCTCCTCTGGCACAGATACGCAGTATTTT
CAISEGSGVSSGTDTQYF